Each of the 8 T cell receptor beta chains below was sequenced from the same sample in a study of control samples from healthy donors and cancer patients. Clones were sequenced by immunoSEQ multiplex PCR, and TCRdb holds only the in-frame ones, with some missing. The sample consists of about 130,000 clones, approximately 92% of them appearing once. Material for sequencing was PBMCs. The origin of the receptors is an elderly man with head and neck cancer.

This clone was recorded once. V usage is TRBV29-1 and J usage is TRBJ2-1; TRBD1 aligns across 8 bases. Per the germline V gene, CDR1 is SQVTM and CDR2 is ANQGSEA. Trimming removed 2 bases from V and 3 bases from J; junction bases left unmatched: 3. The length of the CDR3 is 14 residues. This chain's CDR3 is CSVERDRSYNEQFF. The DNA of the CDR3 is TGCAGCGTTGAACGGGACAGGAGCTACAATGAGCAGTTCTTC.

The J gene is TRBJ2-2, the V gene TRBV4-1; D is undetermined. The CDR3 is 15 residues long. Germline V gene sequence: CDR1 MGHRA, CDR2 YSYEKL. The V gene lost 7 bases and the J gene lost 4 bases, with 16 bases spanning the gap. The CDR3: CASTFSGDPTGELFF. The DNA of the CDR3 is TGCGCCAGCACCTTTTCAGGTGATCCCACCGGGGAGCTGTTTTTT.

The CDR3 loop reads CASSPKGGLLEQYF. In nucleotides, the CDR3 is TGTGCCAGCAGCCCCAAAGGGGGCCTGTTAGAGCAGTACTTC. J is TRBJ2-7 and V is TRBV3-1 (or the pseudogene TRBV3-2); 7 bases agree with TRBD1. The CDR3 consists of 14 residues. Germline trimming cut 4 bases from V and 7 bases from J; bases unmatched to any gene: 10. Germline V lookup: CDR1 LGHDT, CDR2 YNNKEL (reference sequence).

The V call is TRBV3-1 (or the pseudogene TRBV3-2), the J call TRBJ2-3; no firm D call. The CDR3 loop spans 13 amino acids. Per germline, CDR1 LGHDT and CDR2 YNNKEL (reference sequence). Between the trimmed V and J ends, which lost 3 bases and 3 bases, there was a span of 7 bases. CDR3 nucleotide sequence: TGTGCCAGCAGCCACTCTGGGACAGATACGCAGTATTTT. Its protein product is CASSHSGTDTQYF.

Here the CDR3 reads CASSTRTLRDIQYF. As DNA, the CDR3 is TGTGCCAGTAGTACACGGACTCTCCGGGACATTCAGTACTTC. The V and J genes are TRBV19 and TRBJ2-4; tentative D call: TRBD2 (5 bases). Trimming removed 4 bases at V and 8 bases at J, with 15 bases between. The V gene's germline CDR1 is LNHDA and CDR2 SQIVND (reference sequence). This CDR3 has 14 residues.

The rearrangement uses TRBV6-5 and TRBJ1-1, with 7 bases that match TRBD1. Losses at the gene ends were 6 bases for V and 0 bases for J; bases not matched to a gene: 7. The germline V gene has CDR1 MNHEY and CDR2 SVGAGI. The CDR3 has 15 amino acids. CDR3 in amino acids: CASRGQPQLNTEAFF. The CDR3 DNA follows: TGTGCCAGCAGGGGACAGCCCCAATTGAACACTGAAGCTTTCTTT.

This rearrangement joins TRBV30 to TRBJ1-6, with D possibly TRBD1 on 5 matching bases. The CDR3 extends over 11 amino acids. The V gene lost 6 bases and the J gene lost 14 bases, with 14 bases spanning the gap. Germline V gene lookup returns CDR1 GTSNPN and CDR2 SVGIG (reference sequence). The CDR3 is CACAQWGSLHF. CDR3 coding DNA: TGTGCCTGCGCACAGTGGGGGTCCCTCCACTTT.

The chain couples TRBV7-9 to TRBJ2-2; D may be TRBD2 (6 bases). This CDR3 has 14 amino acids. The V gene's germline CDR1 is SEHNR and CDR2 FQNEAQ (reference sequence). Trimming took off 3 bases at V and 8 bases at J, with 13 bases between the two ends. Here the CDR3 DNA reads TGTGCCAGCAGCTTCGGAGGGGCGAGGGGGGAGCTGTTTTTT. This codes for CASSFGGARGELFF.